This T cell receptor (beta chain) was captured by sequencing in a study of cytomegalovirus exposure and HLA in healthy donors. The overall study: Later analysis reported that the 130 or so validation repertoires shared the platform of the approximately 670 first-cohort repertoires. The study, taken as a whole, reports: Rare TCR sequences dominated, though some public TCRs recurred in many donors. Subsequent analysis revealed that first-cohort TCR clusters tended to co-occur in the 120 or so validation repertoires. In vitro confirmation showed three CMV-associated chains to be CMV antigen specific.

Of note for this clone: Its antigen is still unknown.

Libraries were prepared by immunoSEQ multiplex PCR; TCRdb keeps only in-frame clonotypes and omits some of them. This sample has over 200,000 clones, with around 88% found just once. The CDR3 contains 13 residues. J was trimmed by 5 bases and V by 6 bases; bases with no gene match: 3. Germline loops: CDR1 MNHEY, CDR2 SVGAGI. This sequence originates from a young woman in good health and CMV-seronegative. This rearrangement joins TRBV6-5 to TRBJ2-3; 9 bases agree with TRBD2. The material sequenced was PBMCs. CDR3 bases: TGTGCCAGCAGGGGCGGGAGGGGAGATACGCAGTATTTT. Its protein is CASRGGRGDTQYF.